The sequence of this T cell receptor beta chain was determined in a study of blood T cell repertoires in COVID-19. Overall study: Researchers got acute and convalescent COVID-19 samples from the United States, Italy and Spain.

Clones were read by immunoSEQ multiplex PCR, and TCRdb kept only the in-frame ones, dropping some. The data hold about 65,000 clones, with around four fifths observed a single time. After removal of 3 bases from V and 3 bases from J, the junction contained 4 bases not matched to a gene. Germline V CDR1 and CDR2: LNHDA, SQIVND (reference sequence). The CDR3 loop spans 15 amino acids. The receptor was isolated from a human donor in a cohort sampled during active COVID-19. V usage is TRBV19 and J usage is TRBJ2-7; 11 bases map to TRBD1. The sequenced sample consisted of peripheral blood. The CDR3 protein is CASSIGDRGDYEQYF. The CDR3 DNA is TGTGCCAGTAGTATCGGGGACAGGGGGGACTACGAGCAGTACTTC.